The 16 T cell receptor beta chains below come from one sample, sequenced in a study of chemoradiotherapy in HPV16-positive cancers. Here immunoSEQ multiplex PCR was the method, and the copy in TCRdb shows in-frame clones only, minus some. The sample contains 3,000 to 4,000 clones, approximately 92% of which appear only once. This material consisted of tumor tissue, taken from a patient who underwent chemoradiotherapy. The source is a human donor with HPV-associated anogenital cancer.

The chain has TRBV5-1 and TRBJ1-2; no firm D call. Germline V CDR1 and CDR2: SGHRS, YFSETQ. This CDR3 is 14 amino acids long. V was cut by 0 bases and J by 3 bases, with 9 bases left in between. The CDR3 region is CASSLGKTDYGYTF. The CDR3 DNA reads TGCGCCAGCAGCTTGGGCAAGACGGACTATGGCTACACCTTC.

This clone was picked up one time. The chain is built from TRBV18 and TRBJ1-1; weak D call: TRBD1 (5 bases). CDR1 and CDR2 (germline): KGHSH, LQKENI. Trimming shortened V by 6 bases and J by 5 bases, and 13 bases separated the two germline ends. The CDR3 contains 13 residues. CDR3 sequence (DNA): TGTGCCAGCTCTCTGTTCGGGGGAACTGAAGCTTTCTTT. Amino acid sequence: CASSLFGGTEAFF.

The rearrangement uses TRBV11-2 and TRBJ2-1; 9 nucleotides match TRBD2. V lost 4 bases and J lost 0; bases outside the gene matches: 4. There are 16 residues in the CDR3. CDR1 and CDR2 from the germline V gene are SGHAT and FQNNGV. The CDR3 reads CASSSYSGSSYNEQFF. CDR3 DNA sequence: TGTGCCAGCAGCTCCTATAGCGGGAGCTCCTACAATGAGCAGTTCTTC. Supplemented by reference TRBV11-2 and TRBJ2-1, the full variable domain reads EAGVAQSPRYKIIEKRQSVAFWCNPISGHATLYWYQQILGQGPKLLIQFQNNGVVDDSQLPKDRFSAERLKGVDSTLKIQPAKLEDSAVYLCASSSYSGSSYNEQFFGPGTRLTVL.

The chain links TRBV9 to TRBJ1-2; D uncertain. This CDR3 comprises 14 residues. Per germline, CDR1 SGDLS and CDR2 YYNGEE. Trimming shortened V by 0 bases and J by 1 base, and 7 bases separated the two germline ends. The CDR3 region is CASSVGRVNYGYTF. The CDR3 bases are TGTGCCAGCAGCGTAGGGCGGGTTAACTATGGCTACACCTTC.

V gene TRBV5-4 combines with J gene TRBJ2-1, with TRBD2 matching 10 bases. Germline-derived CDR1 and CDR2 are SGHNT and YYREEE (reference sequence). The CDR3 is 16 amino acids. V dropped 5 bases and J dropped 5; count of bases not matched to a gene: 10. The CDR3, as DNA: TGTGCCAGCAGAGATGGACTAGCGGAAAGGAACAATGAGCAGTTCTTC. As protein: CASRDGLAERNNEQFF.

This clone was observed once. The CDR3 coding sequence is TGTGCCAGCAGCTTCCTGGATATCTGGAATTCACCCCTCCACTTT. As protein: CASSFLDIWNSPLHF. The genes are TRBV5-5 and TRBJ1-6; unclear D gene. There are 15 residues in the CDR3. The V gene's germline CDR1 is SGHKS and CDR2 YYEKEE (reference sequence). The ends were cut back, 2 bases at V and 7 bases at J, with 13 bases in the middle.

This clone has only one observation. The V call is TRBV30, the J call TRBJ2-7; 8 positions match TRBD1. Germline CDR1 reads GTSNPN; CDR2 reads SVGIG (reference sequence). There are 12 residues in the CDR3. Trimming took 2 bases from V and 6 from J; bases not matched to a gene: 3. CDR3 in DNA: TGTGCCTGGAGTAGTGACAGGGGCGAGCAGTACGTC. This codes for CAWSSDRGEQYV.

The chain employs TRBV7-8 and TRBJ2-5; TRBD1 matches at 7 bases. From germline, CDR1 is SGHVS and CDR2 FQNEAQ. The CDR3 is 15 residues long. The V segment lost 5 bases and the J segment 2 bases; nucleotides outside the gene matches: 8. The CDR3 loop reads CASSPDRAPQETQYF. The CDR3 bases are TGTGCCAGCAGCCCTGACAGGGCCCCACAAGAGACCCAGTACTTC.

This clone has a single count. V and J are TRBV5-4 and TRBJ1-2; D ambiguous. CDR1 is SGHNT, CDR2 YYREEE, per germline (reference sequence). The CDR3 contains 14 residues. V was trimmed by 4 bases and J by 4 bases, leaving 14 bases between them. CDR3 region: CASSHRTFSYGYTF. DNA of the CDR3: TGTGCCAGCAGCCATAGGACCTTTAGCTATGGCTACACCTTC.

The CDR3 reads CASSEDHTDTQYF. The CDR3 DNA sequence: TGTGCCAGCTCAGAAGACCACACAGATACGCAGTATTTT. The gene calls are TRBV18 and TRBJ2-3; D is unresolved. Germline assignment: CDR1 KGHSH and CDR2 LQKENI. V lost 5 bases to trimming and J lost 2 bases, with 8 bases between them. This CDR3 contains 13 residues.

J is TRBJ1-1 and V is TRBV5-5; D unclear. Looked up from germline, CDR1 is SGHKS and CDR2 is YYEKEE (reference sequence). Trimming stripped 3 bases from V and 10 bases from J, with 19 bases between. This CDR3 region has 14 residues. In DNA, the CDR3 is TGTGCCAGCAGCTGGGAGCTTATTGGAAGGACAGCTTTCTTT. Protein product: CASSWELIGRTAFF.

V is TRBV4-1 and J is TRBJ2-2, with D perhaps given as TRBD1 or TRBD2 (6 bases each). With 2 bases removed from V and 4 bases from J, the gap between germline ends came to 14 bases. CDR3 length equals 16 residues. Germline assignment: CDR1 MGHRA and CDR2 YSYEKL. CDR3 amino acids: CASSQRGDIATGELFF. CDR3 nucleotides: TGCGCCAGCAGCCAAAGGGGGGACATTGCCACCGGGGAGCTGTTTTTT.

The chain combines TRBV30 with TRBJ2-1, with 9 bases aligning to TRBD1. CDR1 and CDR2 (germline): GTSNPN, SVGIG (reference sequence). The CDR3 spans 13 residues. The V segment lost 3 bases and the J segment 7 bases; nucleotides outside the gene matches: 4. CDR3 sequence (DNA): TGTGCCTGGAGGGGGACAGGGAGGAATGAGCAGTTCTTC. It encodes CAWRGTGRNEQFF.

DNA for the CDR3: TGTGCCAGCAGCCGATATAAGGACCCGGCTTGGCAGTACTTC. Protein: CASSRYKDPAWQYF. The rearrangement uses TRBV7-2 and TRBJ2-7, with D hard to call. The CDR3 runs 14 residues. V lost 5 bases, J lost 9 bases, and 20 bases lay in between. From germline, CDR1 is SGHTA and CDR2 FQGNSA.

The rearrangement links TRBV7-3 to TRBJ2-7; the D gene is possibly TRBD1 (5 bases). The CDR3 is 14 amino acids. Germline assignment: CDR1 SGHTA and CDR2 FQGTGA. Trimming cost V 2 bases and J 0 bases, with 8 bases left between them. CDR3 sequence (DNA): TGTGCCAGCAGCTTACAGGGCGTCTCCTACGAGCAGTACGTC. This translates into CASSLQGVSYEQYV.

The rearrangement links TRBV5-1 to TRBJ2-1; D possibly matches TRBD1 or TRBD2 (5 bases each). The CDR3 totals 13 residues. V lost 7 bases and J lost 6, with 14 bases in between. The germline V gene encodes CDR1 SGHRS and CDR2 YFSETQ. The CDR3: CASAPGTPNEQFF. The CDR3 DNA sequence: TGCGCCAGCGCTCCCGGGACCCCCAATGAGCAGTTCTTC.